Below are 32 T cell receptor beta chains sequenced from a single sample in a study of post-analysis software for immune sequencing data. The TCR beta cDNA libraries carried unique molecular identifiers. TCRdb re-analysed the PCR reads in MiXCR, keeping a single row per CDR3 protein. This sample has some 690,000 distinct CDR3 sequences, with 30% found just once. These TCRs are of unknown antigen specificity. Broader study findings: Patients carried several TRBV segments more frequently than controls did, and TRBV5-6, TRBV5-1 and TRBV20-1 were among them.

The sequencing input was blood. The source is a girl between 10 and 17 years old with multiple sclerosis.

The chain's CDR3 is CASSFQSPATRWSNSPLHF. The CDR3 DNA follows: TGTGCCAGCAGTTTTCAGTCCCCGGCTACCCGATGGTCGAATTCACCCCTCCACTTT. The V and J genes are TRBV12-3 or TRBV12-4 and TRBJ1-6; no clear D gene. This CDR3 is built from 19 residues. Trimming took 3 bases from V and 7 from J, leaving 25 bases between them.

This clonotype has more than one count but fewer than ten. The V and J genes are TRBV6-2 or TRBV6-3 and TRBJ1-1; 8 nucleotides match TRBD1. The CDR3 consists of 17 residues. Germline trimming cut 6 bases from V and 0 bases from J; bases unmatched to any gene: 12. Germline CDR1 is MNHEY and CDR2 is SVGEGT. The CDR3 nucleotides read TGTGCCAGCAGCTACCGAACAGGGGGAGGAGTGAACACTGAAGCTTTCTTT. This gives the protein CASSYRTGGGVNTEAFF.

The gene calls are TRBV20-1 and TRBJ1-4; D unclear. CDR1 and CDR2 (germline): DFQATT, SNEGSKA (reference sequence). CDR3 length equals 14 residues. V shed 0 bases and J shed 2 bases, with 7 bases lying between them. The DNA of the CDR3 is TGCAGTGCTAGAGAGACTCCCACTAATGAAAAACTGTTTTTT. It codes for CSARETPTNEKLFF.

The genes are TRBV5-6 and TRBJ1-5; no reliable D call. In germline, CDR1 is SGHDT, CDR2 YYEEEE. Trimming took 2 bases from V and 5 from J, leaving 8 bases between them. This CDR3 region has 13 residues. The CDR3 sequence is CASSFKGYQPQHF. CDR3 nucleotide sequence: TGTGCCAGCAGCTTTAAGGGCTATCAGCCCCAGCATTTT.

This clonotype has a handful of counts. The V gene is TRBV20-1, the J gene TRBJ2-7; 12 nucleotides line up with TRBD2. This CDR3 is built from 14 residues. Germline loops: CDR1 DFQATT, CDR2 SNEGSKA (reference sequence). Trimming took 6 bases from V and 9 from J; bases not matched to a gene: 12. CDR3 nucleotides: TGCAGTGCCCCCCGACTAGCGGGAGAGGACGGGCAGTACTTC. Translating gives CSAPRLAGEDGQYF.

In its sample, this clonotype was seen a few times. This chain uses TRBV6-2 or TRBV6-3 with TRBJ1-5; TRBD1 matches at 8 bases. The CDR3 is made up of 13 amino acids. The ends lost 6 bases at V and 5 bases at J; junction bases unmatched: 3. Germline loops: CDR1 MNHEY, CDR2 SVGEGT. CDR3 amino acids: CASRDRVDQPQHF. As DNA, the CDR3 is TGTGCCAGCAGGGACAGGGTGGATCAGCCCCAGCATTTT.

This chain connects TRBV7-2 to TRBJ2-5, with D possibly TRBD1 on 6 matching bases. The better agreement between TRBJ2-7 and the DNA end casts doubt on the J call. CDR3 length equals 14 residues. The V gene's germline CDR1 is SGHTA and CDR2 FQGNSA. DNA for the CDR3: TGTGCCAGCAGCTTAGGGGGACAAGGGAACGAGCAGTACTTC. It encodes CASSLGGQGNEQYF.

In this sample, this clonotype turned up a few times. The CDR3 DNA sequence: TGCGCCAGCAGCTTGTGGCAGGCAGGCAGCTCCTATAATTCACCCCTCCACTTT. Amino acid sequence: CASSLWQAGSSYNSPLHF. The chain has TRBV5-1 and TRBJ1-6; D unclear. The CDR3 totals 18 residues. V was pared by 1 base and J by 0 bases, with 14 bases between. CDR1 is SGHRS, CDR2 YFSETQ, per germline.

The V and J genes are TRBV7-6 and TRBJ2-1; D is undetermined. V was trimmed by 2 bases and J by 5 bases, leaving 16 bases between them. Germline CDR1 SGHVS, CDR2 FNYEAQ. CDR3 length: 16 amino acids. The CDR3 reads CASSLRRLGTNNEQFF. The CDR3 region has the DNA TGTGCCAGCAGCTTAAGGCGTTTGGGCACCAACAATGAGCAGTTCTTC.

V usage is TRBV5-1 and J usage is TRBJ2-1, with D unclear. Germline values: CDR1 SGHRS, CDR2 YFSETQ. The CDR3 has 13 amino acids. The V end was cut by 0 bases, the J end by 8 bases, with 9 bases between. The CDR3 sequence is CASSLARAYEQFF. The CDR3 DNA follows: TGCGCCAGCAGCTTGGCCCGGGCCTATGAGCAGTTCTTC.

Here the CDR3 reads CASSQLVRNEQYF. The CDR3 nucleotides are TGTGCCAGCAGCCAACTAGTAAGGAATGAGCAGTACTTC. The gene calls are TRBV28 and TRBJ2-5; a possible D gene is TRBD2 (5 bases). This CDR3 has 13 residues. The V gene lost 6 bases and the J gene lost 11 bases, with 19 bases spanning the gap. Germline loops: CDR1 MDHEN, CDR2 SYDVKM.

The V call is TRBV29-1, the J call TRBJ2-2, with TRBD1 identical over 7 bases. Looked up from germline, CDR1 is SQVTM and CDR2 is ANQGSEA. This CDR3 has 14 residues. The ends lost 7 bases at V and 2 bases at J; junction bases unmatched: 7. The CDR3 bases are TGCAGCGCCCAGGGACAGACAAACACCGGGGAGCTGTTTTTT. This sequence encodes CSAQGQTNTGELFF.

The DNA of the CDR3 is TGTGCCAGCAGCTTAGTCCTGGGGGTAGTCACTGAAGCTTTCTTT. It codes for CASSLVLGVVTEAFF. The J gene is TRBJ1-1, the V gene TRBV7-9, with TRBD1 as a possible D gene (5 bases). With 1 base removed from V and 4 bases from J, the gap between germline ends came to 13 bases. Germline V gene lookup returns CDR1 SEHNR and CDR2 FQNEAQ (reference sequence). The CDR3 covers 15 residues.

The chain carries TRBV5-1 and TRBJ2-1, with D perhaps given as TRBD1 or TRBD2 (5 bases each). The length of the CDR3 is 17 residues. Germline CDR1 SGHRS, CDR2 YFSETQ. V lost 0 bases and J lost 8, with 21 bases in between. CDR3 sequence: CASSLADGDLSPYEQFF. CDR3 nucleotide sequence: TGCGCCAGCAGCTTGGCCGATGGGGACCTCTCCCCTTATGAGCAGTTCTTC.

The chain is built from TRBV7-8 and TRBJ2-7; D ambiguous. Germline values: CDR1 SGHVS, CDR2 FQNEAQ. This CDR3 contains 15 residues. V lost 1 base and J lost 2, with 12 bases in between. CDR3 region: CASSLEGGGPYEQYF. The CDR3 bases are TGTGCCAGCAGCTTAGAAGGTGGCGGACCCTACGAGCAGTACTTC.

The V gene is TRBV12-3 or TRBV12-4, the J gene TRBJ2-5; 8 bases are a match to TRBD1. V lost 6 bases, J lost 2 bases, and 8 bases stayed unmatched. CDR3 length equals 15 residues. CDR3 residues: CASSRATGVQETQYF. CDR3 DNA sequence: TGTGCCAGCAGCCGGGCGACAGGGGTACAAGAGACCCAGTACTTC.

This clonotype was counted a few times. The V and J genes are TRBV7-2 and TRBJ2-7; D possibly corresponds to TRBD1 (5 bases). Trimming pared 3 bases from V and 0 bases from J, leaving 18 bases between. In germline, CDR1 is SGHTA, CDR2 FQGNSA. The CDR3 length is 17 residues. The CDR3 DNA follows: TGTGCCAGCAGCTTCAAAGCTGGGGCCCCCTTCTCCTACGAGCAGTACTTC. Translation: CASSFKAGAPFSYEQYF.

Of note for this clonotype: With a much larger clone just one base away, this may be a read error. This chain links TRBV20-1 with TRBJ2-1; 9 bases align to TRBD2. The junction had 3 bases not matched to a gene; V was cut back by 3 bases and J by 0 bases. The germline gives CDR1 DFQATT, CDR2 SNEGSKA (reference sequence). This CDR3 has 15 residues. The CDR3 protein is CSARHSGSSYNEQFF. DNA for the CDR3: TGCAGTGCTAGGCATAGCGGGAGCTCCTACAATGAGCAGTTCTTC.

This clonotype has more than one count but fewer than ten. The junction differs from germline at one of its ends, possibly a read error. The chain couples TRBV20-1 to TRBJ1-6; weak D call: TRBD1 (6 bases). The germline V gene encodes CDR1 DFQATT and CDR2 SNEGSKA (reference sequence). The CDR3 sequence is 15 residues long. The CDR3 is CSARGGLSSGSPLHF. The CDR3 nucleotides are TGCAGTGCGAGAGGGGGACTTTCATCGGGTTCACCCCTCCACTTT.

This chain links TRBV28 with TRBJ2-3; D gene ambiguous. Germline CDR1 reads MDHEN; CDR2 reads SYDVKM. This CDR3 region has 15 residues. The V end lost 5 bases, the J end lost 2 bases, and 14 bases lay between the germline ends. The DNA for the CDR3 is TGTGCCAGCAGTCTGTCCGCAAACCCCACAGATACGCAGTATTTT. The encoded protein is CASSLSANPTDTQYF. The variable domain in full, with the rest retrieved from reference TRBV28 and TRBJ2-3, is DVKVTQSSRYLVKRTGEKVFLECVQDMDHENMFWYRQDPGLGLRLIYFSYDVKMKEKGDIPEGYSVSREKKERFSLILESASTNQTSMYLCASSLSANPTDTQYFGPGTRLTVL.

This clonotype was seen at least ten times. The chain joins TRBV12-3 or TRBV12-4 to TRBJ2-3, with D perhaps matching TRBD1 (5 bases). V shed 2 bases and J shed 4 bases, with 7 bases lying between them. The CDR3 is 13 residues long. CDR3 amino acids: CASSLRTPDTQYF. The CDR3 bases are TGTGCCAGCAGTTTAAGGACACCAGATACGCAGTATTTT.

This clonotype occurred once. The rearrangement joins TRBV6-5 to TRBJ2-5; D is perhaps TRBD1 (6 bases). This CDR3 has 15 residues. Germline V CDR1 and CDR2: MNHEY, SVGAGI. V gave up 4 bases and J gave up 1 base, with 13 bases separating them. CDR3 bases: TGTGCCAGCAGTTGGACAGCCCTCCTCCAAGAGACCCAGTACTTC. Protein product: CASSWTALLQETQYF.

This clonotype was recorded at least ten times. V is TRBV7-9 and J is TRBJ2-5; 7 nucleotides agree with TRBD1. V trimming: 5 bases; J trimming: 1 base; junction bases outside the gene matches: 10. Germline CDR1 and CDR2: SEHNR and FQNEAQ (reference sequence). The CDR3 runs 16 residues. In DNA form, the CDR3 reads TGTGCCAGCAGCCCATTGGCAGGGGGATTCCAAGAGACCCAGTACTTC. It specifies CASSPLAGGFQETQYF. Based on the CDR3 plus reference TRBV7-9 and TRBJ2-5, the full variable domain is DTGVSQNPRHKITKRGQNVTFRCDPISEHNRLYWYRQTLGQGPEFLTYFQNEAQLEKSRLLSDRFSAERPKGSFSTLEIQRTEQGDSAMYLCASSPLAGGFQETQYFGPGTRLLVL.

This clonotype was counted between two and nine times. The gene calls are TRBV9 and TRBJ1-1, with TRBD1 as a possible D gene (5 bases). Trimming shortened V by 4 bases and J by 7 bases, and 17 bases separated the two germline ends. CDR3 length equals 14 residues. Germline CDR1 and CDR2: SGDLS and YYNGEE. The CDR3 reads CASSPHGGRGEAFF. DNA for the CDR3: TGTGCCAGCAGCCCCCACGGGGGACGCGGTGAAGCTTTCTTT.

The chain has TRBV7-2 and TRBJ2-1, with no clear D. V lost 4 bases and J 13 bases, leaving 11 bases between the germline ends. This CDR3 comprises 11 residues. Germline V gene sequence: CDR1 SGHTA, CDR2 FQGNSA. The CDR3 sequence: CASSSEETQFF. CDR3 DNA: TGTGCCAGCAGCTCAGAAGAGACCCAGTTCTTC. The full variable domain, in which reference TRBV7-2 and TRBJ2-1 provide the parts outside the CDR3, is GAGVSQSPSNKVTEKGKDVELRCDPISGHTALYWYRQSLGQGLEFLIYFQGNSAPDKSGLPSDRFSAERTGGSVSTLTIQRTQQEDSAVYLCASSSEETQFFGPGTRLTVL.

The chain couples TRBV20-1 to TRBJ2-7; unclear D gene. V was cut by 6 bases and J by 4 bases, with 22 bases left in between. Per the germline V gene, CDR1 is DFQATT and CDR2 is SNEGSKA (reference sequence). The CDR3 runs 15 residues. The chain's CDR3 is CSAHTGGPRFYEQYF. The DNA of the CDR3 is TGCAGTGCCCACACCGGCGGCCCAAGGTTTTACGAGCAGTACTTC.

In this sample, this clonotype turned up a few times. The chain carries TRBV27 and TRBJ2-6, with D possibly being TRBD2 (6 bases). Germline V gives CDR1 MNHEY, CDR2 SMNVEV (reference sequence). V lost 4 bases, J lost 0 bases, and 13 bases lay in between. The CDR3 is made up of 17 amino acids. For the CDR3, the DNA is TGTGCCAGCAGTTCCCCTAGCGTAGGCTCTGGGGCCAACGTCCTGACTTTC. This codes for CASSSPSVGSGANVLTF.

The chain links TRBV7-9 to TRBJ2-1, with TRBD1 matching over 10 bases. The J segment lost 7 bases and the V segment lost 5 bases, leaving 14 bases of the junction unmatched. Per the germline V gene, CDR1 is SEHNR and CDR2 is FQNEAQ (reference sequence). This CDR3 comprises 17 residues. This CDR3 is CASSRDRGRGMENEQFF. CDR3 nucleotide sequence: TGTGCCAGCAGCAGGGACAGGGGCAGAGGGATGGAGAATGAGCAGTTCTTC.

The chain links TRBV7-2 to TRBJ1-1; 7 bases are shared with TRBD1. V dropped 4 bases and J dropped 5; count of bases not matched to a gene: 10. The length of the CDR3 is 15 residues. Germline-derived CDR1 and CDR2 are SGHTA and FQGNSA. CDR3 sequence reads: CASSYTRGGVTEAFF. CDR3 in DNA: TGTGCCAGCAGCTACACCAGGGGGGGGGTGACTGAAGCTTTCTTT.

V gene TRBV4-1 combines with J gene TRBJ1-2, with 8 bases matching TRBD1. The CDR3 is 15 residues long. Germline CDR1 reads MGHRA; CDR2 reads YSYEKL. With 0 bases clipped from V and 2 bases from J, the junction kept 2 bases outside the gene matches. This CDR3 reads CASSQDRGPNYGYTF. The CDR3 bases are TGCGCCAGCAGCCAAGACAGGGGGCCCAACTATGGCTACACCTTC.

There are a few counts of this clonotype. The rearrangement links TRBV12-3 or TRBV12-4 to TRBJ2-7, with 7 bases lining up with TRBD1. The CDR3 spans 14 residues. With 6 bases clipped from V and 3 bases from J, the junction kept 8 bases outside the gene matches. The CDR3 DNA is TGTGCCAGCAGCAACCGGGACAGCCTCTACGAGCAGTACTTC. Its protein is CASSNRDSLYEQYF.

CDR3 coding DNA: TGTGCCAGCAGCGCTCGGACAGTGAGTGGCTACACCTTC. Protein sequence: CASSARTVSGYTF. The chain couples TRBV9 to TRBJ1-2; tentative D call: TRBD1 (6 bases). Germline V lookup: CDR1 SGDLS, CDR2 YYNGEE. Trimming shortened V by 3 bases and J by 7 bases, and 13 bases separated the two germline ends. CDR3 length: 13 residues.